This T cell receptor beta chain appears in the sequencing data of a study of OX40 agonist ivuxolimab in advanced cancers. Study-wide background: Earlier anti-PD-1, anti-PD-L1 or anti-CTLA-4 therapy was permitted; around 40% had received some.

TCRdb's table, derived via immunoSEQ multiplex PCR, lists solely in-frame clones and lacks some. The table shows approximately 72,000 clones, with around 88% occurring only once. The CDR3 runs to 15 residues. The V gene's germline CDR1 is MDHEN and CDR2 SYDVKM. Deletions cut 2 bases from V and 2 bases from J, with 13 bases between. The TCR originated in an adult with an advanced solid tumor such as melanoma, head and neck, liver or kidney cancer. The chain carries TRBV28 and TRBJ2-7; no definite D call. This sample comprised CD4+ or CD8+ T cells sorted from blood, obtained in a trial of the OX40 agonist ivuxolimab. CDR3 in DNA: TGTGCCAGCAGTTTAGGCTCCCTGGCGGCCTACGAGCAGTACTTC. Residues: CASSLGSLAAYEQYF.